The next 24 T cell receptor beta chains were all read from a single sample in a study of T cells after somatic rescue of genetic block. Clones were sequenced by immunoSEQ multiplex PCR, and TCRdb holds only the in-frame ones, with some missing. The sample lists approximately 67,000 clones, about 91% seen once, with about 3% in the top ten. Sequences were obtained from peripheral blood mononuclear cells (PBMCs). The origin of the receptors is a man aged 35 to 55.

V and J are TRBV21-1 and TRBJ2-7; the DNA was not used to check the table's D call, TRBD1. TRBV21-1 counts as a pseudogene. This CDR3 comprises 17 residues. CDR3 in DNA: TGTGCCAGCAGCAAAGAGGAGACAGGGGCTACTACCTACGAGCAGTACTTC. Encoded protein: CASSKEETGATTYEQYF.

CDR3 protein: CASTVLLNTGELFF. CDR3 in DNA: TGTGCCAGTACAGTGCTTCTGAACACCGGGGAGCTGTTTTTT. The V gene is TRBV28, the J gene TRBJ2-2; D is uncertain. The CDR3 runs to 14 residues. Germline V gene data show CDR1 as MDHEN and CDR2 as SYDVKM. The ends were cut back, 9 bases at V and 1 base at J, with 12 bases in the middle. The variable domain in full, completed from reference TRBV28 and TRBJ2-2, reads DVKVTQSSRYLVKRTGEKVFLECVQDMDHENMFWYRQDPGLGLRLIYFSYDVKMKEKGDIPEGYSVSREKKERFSLILESASTNQTSMYLCASTVLLNTGELFFGEGSRLTVL.

This CDR3 is CASSLKGQGAGELFF. CDR3 coding DNA: TGTGCCAGCAGCTTAAAGGGACAGGGGGCCGGGGAGCTGTTTTTT. The J gene is TRBJ2-2, the V gene TRBV7-3; 11 bases map to TRBD1. CDR1 and CDR2 from the germline V gene are SGHTA and FQGTGA. The CDR3 totals 15 residues. J was trimmed by 6 bases and V by 1 base; bases with no gene match: 1.

The J gene is TRBJ1-6, the V gene TRBV6-1; perhaps TRBD1 as D (5 bases). V lost 4 bases and J 9 bases, leaving 16 bases between the germline ends. Germline assignment: CDR1 MNHNS and CDR2 SASEGT. The length of the CDR3 is 15 residues. The CDR3 here is CASSGVGVSSSPLHF. For the CDR3, the DNA is TGTGCCAGCAGTGGGGTAGGGGTATCGAGTTCACCCCTCCACTTT.

This rearrangement joins TRBV6-1 to TRBJ1-2; D is possibly TRBD1 (5 bases). The V end lost 8 bases, the J end lost 7 bases, and 23 bases lay between the germline ends. Germline values: CDR1 MNHNS, CDR2 SASEGT. The CDR3 has 15 amino acids. This chain's CDR3 is CASVATSSRGLGYTF. The DNA of the CDR3 is TGTGCCAGCGTTGCGACCTCCTCAAGGGGTCTTGGCTACACCTTC.

The chain joins TRBV4-2 to TRBJ1-6; D is unclear. V lost 0 bases and J lost 9, with 12 bases in between. The germline V gene encodes CDR1 LGHNA and CDR2 YNFKEQ. The CDR3 sequence is 15 residues long. CDR3 in amino acids: CASSQDRTVPSPLHF. The CDR3 bases are TGTGCCAGCAGCCAAGACAGGACGGTACCTTCACCCCTCCACTTT.

V and J are TRBV15 and TRBJ2-7; possible D gene TRBD1, 6 bases. Germline V gives CDR1 LNHNV, CDR2 YYDKDF (reference sequence). There are 13 residues in the CDR3. V gave up 10 bases and J gave up 0 bases, with 13 bases separating them. CDR3: CASADSRSYEQYF. CDR3 DNA: TGTGCCAGCGCGGACAGCCGCTCCTACGAGCAGTACTTC.

The V gene is TRBV5-8, the J gene TRBJ1-2; TRBD1 matches 7 bases. Germline V gene sequence: CDR1 SGHTS, CDR2 YDEGEE. The CDR3 spans 15 residues. With V trimmed by 7 bases and J by 0 bases, 9 bases remained unmatched. As DNA, the CDR3 is TGTGCCAGCCGACCGAGGGGGCAAGCTAACTATGGCTACACCTTC. Protein sequence: CASRPRGQANYGYTF. The whole variable domain, filled in from reference TRBV5-8 and TRBJ1-2, reads EAGVTQSPTHLIKTRGQQATLRCSPISGHTSVYWYQQALGLGLQFLLWYDEGEERNRGNFPPRFSGRQFPNYSSELNVNALELEDSALYLCASRPRGQANYGYTFGSGTRLTVV.

This chain connects TRBV19 to TRBJ2-1; TRBD2 matches 8 bases. Germline loops: CDR1 LNHDA, CDR2 SQIVND (reference sequence). The CDR3 extends over 15 amino acids. The J segment lost 4 bases and the V segment lost 6 bases, leaving 8 bases of the junction unmatched. The CDR3 protein is CASSNGAGVYNEQFF. CDR3 in DNA: TGTGCCAGTAGCAATGGAGCGGGGGTGTACAATGAGCAGTTCTTC.

The chain carries TRBV4-1 and TRBJ2-2; D is unclear. Germline V gives CDR1 MGHRA, CDR2 YSYEKL. Deletions cut 4 bases from V and 0 bases from J, with 12 bases between. The CDR3 runs to 16 residues. The CDR3 nucleotides are TGCGCCAGCAGCCTCGGAGAGTACTCGAACACCGGGGAGCTGTTTTTT. Residues: CASSLGEYSNTGELFF.

The chain employs TRBV14 and TRBJ1-2; 8 positions agree with TRBD1. V shed 3 bases, J shed 7 bases, and the junction held 4 bases outside the gene matches. Germline V lookup: CDR1 SGHDN, CDR2 FVKESK. This CDR3 spans 13 amino acids. The CDR3 nucleotides read TGTGCCAGCAGCCAGACCAGGGGGCTTGGCTACACCTTC. Translated, it gives CASSQTRGLGYTF.

The rearrangement links TRBV19 to TRBJ2-2, with TRBD2 as a possible D gene (6 bases). Trimming pared 0 bases from V and 6 bases from J, leaving 17 bases between. The CDR3 covers 17 residues. The germline V gene encodes CDR1 LNHDA and CDR2 SQIVND (reference sequence). CDR3 sequence reads: CASSIDEVRRVPGELFF. CDR3 bases: TGTGCCAGTAGTATAGATGAGGTCAGGAGGGTCCCCGGGGAGCTGTTTTTT.

The chain carries TRBV10-3 and TRBJ2-7; D may be TRBD2 (5 bases). V lost 0 bases, J lost 0 bases, and 15 bases lay in between. The germline gives CDR1 ENHRY, CDR2 SYGVKD. This CDR3 comprises 17 residues. The CDR3 reads CAISESVGISDSYEQYF. The DNA for the CDR3 is TGTGCCATCAGTGAGTCAGTGGGGATTAGCGACTCCTACGAGCAGTACTTC.

The chain carries TRBV18 and TRBJ2-1; 7 bases align to TRBD1. The CDR3 consists of 12 residues. Germline values: CDR1 KGHSH, CDR2 LQKENI. Trimming cost V 1 base and J 11 bases; bases outside gene matches: 2. The CDR3 DNA follows: TGTGCCAGCTCACCACAGGACAGGCAGCAGTTCTTC. This codes for CASSPQDRQQFF.

The V call is TRBV6-5, the J call TRBJ2-7, with D unclear. This CDR3 is 13 amino acids long. Germline loops: CDR1 MNHEY, CDR2 SVGAGI. The germline V and J ends were trimmed by 5 bases and 7 bases, with 15 bases remaining between them. The CDR3 DNA follows: TGTGCCAGCAGTCCCGATGTACCCGGGGAGCAGTACTTC. Translation: CASSPDVPGEQYF.

This chain links TRBV5-5 with TRBJ1-5, with 9 bases identical to TRBD1. The trim removed 7 bases at V and 0 bases at J, leaving 8 bases unmatched. The V gene's germline CDR1 is SGHKS and CDR2 YYEKEE (reference sequence). The CDR3 covers 16 residues. This CDR3 reads CASYRTGGHSNQPQHF. The CDR3, as DNA: TGTGCCAGCTATCGAACAGGGGGCCATAGCAATCAGCCCCAGCATTTT.

The chain employs TRBV5-4 and TRBJ1-1; 7 nucleotides match TRBD1. This CDR3 spans 14 amino acids. The germline V gene encodes CDR1 SGHNT and CDR2 YYREEE (reference sequence). The V segment lost 3 bases and the J segment 5 bases; nucleotides outside the gene matches: 7. CDR3 DNA: TGTGCCAGCAGCTCGACGACAGGGCGAACTGAAGCTTTCTTT. It codes for CASSSTTGRTEAFF.

This chain uses TRBV6-6 with TRBJ2-7, with 7 bases identical to TRBD2. Germline V gene lookup returns CDR1 MNHNY and CDR2 SVGAGI (reference sequence). V gave up 2 bases and J gave up 6 bases; unmatched junction bases: 7. This CDR3 has 14 amino acids. CDR3 region: CASSYGRTSGEQYF. The CDR3 DNA follows: TGTGCCAGCAGTTACGGGCGGACTAGTGGCGAGCAGTACTTC.

Here the CDR3 reads CASSPQGWTEAFF. The DNA for the CDR3 is TGTGCCAGCTCACCTCAGGGGTGGACTGAAGCTTTCTTT. The chain couples TRBV18 to TRBJ1-1, with a possible D match to TRBD1 (6 bases). Per germline, CDR1 KGHSH and CDR2 LQKENI. The ends were cut back, 3 bases at V and 5 bases at J, with 10 bases in the middle. The CDR3 is 13 residues long.

CDR3 region: CASSLRASSYEQYF. CDR3 DNA sequence: TGCGCCAGCAGCCTTCGTGCGTCCTCCTACGAGCAGTACTTC. J is TRBJ2-7 and V is TRBV4-1; D gene uncertain. The CDR3 runs to 14 residues. Germline V CDR1 and CDR2: MGHRA, YSYEKL. Trimming removed 4 bases at V and 0 bases at J, with 10 bases between.

The CDR3 reads CASRVRQNTEAFF. CDR3 sequence (DNA): TGTGCCAGCAGGGTTCGACAGAACACTGAAGCTTTCTTT. The J gene is TRBJ1-1, the V gene TRBV6-1; D is unresolved. The CDR3 has 13 residues. V dropped 6 bases and J dropped 1 base, with 9 bases sitting between them. CDR1 MNHNS and CDR2 SASEGT come from the germline V gene.

The chain has TRBV29-1 and TRBJ2-1, with D maybe TRBD2 (6 bases). The germline CDR1 and CDR2 sequences are SQVTM and ANQGSEA. This CDR3 spans 14 amino acids. V lost 4 bases and J lost 3, with 13 bases in between. In DNA form, the CDR3 reads TGCAGCGTTGGGTGGCTAGCGAGCTACAATGAGCAGTTCTTC. It encodes CSVGWLASYNEQFF.

The chain employs TRBV27 and TRBJ2-1; 7 positions agree with TRBD2. With V trimmed by 5 bases and J by 3 bases, 16 bases remained unmatched. The germline V gene encodes CDR1 MNHEY and CDR2 SMNVEV (reference sequence). The CDR3 extends over 18 amino acids. The CDR3 region is CASSRPRPPASGYNEQFF. The CDR3 DNA sequence: TGTGCCAGCAGTCGCCCCCGGCCTCCGGCTAGCGGCTACAATGAGCAGTTCTTC.

This clone was seen just once. The gene calls are TRBV5-4 and TRBJ2-7, with 9 bases aligning to TRBD1. Germline loops: CDR1 SGHNT, CDR2 YYREEE (reference sequence). V dropped 4 bases and J dropped 2; count of bases not matched to a gene: 4. The CDR3 is 14 amino acids. CDR3 protein: CASSLDRGPYEQYF. For the CDR3, the DNA is TGTGCCAGCAGCCTGGACAGGGGACCCTACGAGCAGTACTTC. The complete variable domain, with remaining parts taken from reference TRBV5-4 and TRBJ2-7, reads ETGVTQSPTHLIKTRGQQVTLRCSSQSGHNTVSWYQQALGQGPQFIFQYYREEENGRGNFPPRFSGLQFPNYSSELNVNALELDDSALYLCASSLDRGPYEQYFGPGTRLTVT.